This T cell receptor (beta chain) was sequenced during a study of blood T cell repertoires in COVID-19. About the research overall: Samples taken during acute and convalescent COVID-19 were collected in the United States, Italy and Spain. The cDNA or gDNA used as material had been derived from T cells, B-cell-depleted T cells, or PBMCs.

Per the original data handling: Nucleated cell number was recorded as an estimate derived from reference gene primer amplification. Assay: immunoSEQ multiplex PCR; the TCRdb copy retains only in-frame clones and omits some. V, J and clone size are those of that table, while D and trimming were read from the DNA. This table holds a few hundred thousand clones, about 83% found once. Germline values: CDR1 GTSNPN, CDR2 SVGIG (reference sequence). The ends were cut back, 1 base at V and 4 bases at J, with 8 bases in the middle. This CDR3 comprises 12 residues. The TCR sequence derives from a woman aged 45-59 years with acute or convalescent COVID-19. The chain joins TRBV30 to TRBJ2-7; D is ambiguous. What was sequenced was peripheral blood. CDR3 sequence (DNA): TGTGCCTGGAGTGCCCTCCCTTACGAGCAGTACTTC. This encodes CAWSALPYEQYF.